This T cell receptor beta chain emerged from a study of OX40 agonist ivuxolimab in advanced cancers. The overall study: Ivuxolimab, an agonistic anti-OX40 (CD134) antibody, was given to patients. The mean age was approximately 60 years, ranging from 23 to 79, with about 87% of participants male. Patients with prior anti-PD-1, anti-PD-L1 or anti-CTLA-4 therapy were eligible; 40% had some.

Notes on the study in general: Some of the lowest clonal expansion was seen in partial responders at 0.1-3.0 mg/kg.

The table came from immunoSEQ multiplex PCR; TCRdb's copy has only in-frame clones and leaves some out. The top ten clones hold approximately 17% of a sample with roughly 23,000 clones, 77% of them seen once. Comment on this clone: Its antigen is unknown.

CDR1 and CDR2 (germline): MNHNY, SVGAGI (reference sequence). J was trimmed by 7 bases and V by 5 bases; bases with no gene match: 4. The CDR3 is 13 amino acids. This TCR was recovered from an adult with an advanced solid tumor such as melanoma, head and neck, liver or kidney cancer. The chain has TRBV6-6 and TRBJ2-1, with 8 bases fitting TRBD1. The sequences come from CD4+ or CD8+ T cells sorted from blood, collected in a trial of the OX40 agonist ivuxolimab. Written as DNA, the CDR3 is TGTGCCAGCAGTACAGGGGGGTCGAATGAGCAGTTCTTC. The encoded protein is CASSTGGSNEQFF.